The rows below give T cell receptor beta chains drawn from one sample of a study of cytomegalovirus exposure and HLA in healthy donors. Assay: immunoSEQ multiplex PCR; the TCRdb copy retains only in-frame clones and omits some. In the table there are about 210,000 clones, roughly 77% of which are singletons. The specimen was PBMCs. The source of these receptors is a man aged 40-49 years in good health and CMV-seropositive. Each CDR3 is given with its conserved first and last residue. D genes are given only for firm matches. A row's size may be missing; if present it is once, few, many or a size class.

v_gene	d_gene	j_gene	abundance	CDR3aa	CDR3nt
TRBV6-6	TRBD1	TRBJ2-2	once	CASSYTGQANTGELFF	TGTGCCAGCAGTTACACCGGACAGGCGAACACCGGGGAGCTGTTTTTT
TRBV27	.	TRBJ1-1	.	CASTPVGGYTEAFF	TGTGCCAGCACCCCAGTCGGGGGTTACACTGAAGCTTTCTTT
TRBV4-1	TRBD2	TRBJ2-7	once	CASSQDSGGGSSYEQYF	TGCGCCAGCAGCCAAGATTCCGGGGGAGGGAGCTCCTACGAGCAGTACTTC
TRBV4-1	.	TRBJ1-6	.	CASSQDTLTPTPLHF	TGTGCCAGCAGCCAAGATACCTTAACGCCTACACCCCTCCACTTT
TRBV7-3	.	TRBJ2-1	once	CASSLQPLPGAYNEQFF	TGTGCCAGCAGCTTACAACCTCTCCCGGGGGCCTACAATGAGCAGTTCTTC
TRBV27	.	TRBJ1-1	.	CASSLRSIGNTEAFF	TGTGCCAGCAGTTTACGGTCCATTGGGAACACTGAAGCTTTCTTT
TRBV12-5	TRBD2	TRBJ2-1	.	CASVGLGSNEQFF	TGTGCTAGTGTCGGACTAGGTTCAAATGAGCAGTTCTTC
TRBV18	TRBD1	TRBJ1-5	few	CASSPPGGVDQPQHF	TGTGCCAGCTCACCACCAGGGGGCGTGGATCAGCCCCAGCATTTT
TRBV5-1	TRBD2	TRBJ2-7	.	CASSLISGGGSYEQYF	TGCGCCAGCAGCTTGATCAGCGGGGGGGGGAGTTACGAGCAGTACTTC
TRBV27	TRBD1	TRBJ2-7	.	CASTYRGSYGQYF	TGTGCCAGCACTTACAGGGGGTCTTACGGGCAGTACTTC
TRBV6-5	TRBD1	TRBJ1-2	.	CASRPDRGQGYTF	TGTGCCAGCAGGCCTGACAGGGGGCAAGGCTACACCTTC
TRBV4-1	.	TRBJ2-7	.	CASSQEETWEQYF	TGCGCCAGCAGCCAAGAAGAGACTTGGGAGCAGTACTTC
TRBV2	TRBD1	TRBJ1-1	.	CASGRTGYTEAFF	TGTGCCAGCGGGAGGACAGGGTACACTGAAGCTTTCTTT
TRBV7-2	TRBD2	TRBJ2-7	.	CASSLGTSDSYEQYF	TGTGCCAGCAGCCTGGGGACTAGCGACTCCTACGAGCAGTACTTC
TRBV28	TRBD2	TRBJ2-7	.	CASSERGGPYEQYF	TGTGCCAGCAGTGAGCGGGGAGGGCCCTACGAGCAGTACTTC
TRBV18	.	TRBJ1-4	.	CASSPRGGLEEKLFF	TGTGCCAGCTCACCCCGGGGGGGCCTAGAAGAAAAACTGTTTTTT
TRBV5-6	TRBD1	TRBJ1-5	.	CASSVQGFQPQHF	TGTGCCAGCAGCGTACAGGGGTTTCAGCCCCAGCATTTT
TRBV10-3	TRBD2	TRBJ2-1	.	CAISKLAGGITYNEQFF	TGTGCCATCAGTAAACTAGCCGGGGGGATCACCTACAATGAGCAGTTCTTC
TRBV5-1	.	TRBJ2-2	.	CASSEDGVSGELFF	TGCGCCAGCAGTGAAGACGGAGTGAGCGGGGAGCTGTTTTTT
TRBV2	.	TRBJ1-2	.	CASSVNSYGYTF	TGTGCCAGCAGTGTGAACAGCTATGGCTACACCTTC
TRBV9	.	TRBJ2-5	.	CARKRAEDEETQYF	TGTGCCAGGAAGCGGGCAGAGGACGAAGAGACCCAGTACTTC
TRBV5-6	.	TRBJ2-6	.	CAGAGFGANVLTF	TGTGCCGGCGCGGGCTTTGGGGCCAACGTCCTGACTTTC
TRBV7-2	TRBD1	TRBJ1-4	.	CASSLGQGAEKLFF	TGTGCCAGCAGCTTAGGACAGGGAGCTGAAAAACTGTTTTTT
TRBV6-1	.	TRBJ2-7	.	CASTPTGPSSYEQYF	TGTGCCAGCACCCCCACAGGACCCAGCTCCTACGAGCAGTACTTC
TRBV6-6	.	TRBJ1-1	.	CASSYVQAEAFF	TGTGCCAGCAGTTACGTACAGGCTGAAGCTTTCTTT
TRBV6-1	.	TRBJ2-2	.	CASRQLWSSGELFF	TGTGCCAGCAGGCAACTTTGGAGTTCCGGGGAGCTGTTTTTT
TRBV10-3	.	TRBJ2-1	.	CAISESRGTGNEQFF	TGTGCCATCAGTGAGTCACGGGGGACGGGGAATGAGCAGTTCTTC
TRBV7-9	TRBD1	TRBJ2-5	.	CASSSPRGIQETQYF	TGTGCCAGCAGCTCCCCCAGGGGGATCCAAGAGACCCAGTACTTC
TRBV11-1	TRBD1	TRBJ1-1	.	CASSLSAGTGTTEAFF	TGTGCCAGCAGCTTATCCGCCGGGACAGGGACCACTGAAGCTTTCTTT
TRBV6-5	.	TRBJ1-4	.	CASRGVGTNEKLFF	TGTGCCAGCAGGGGAGTCGGCACTAATGAAAAACTGTTTTTT
TRBV5-6	TRBD2	TRBJ2-5	.	CASKREGRETQYF	TGTGCCAGCAAGAGGGAGGGCCGGGAGACCCAGTACTTC
TRBV9	TRBD2	TRBJ2-2	.	CASSVGGLPTGELFF	TGTGCCAGCAGCGTGGGGGGGTTACCCACCGGGGAGCTGTTTTTT
TRBV27	TRBD2	TRBJ2-3	.	CASSLSPRMKRESTDTQYF	TGTGCCAGCAGTTTATCCCCTCGGATGAAGCGGGAGTCCACAGATACGCAGTATTTT
TRBV4-3	TRBD1	TRBJ1-4	.	CASSQEARGLGNEKLFF	TGCGCCAGCAGCCAAGAAGCCAGGGGGCTTGGGAATGAAAAACTGTTTTTT
TRBV6-5	.	TRBJ2-5	.	CASSYSSKETQYF	TGTGCCAGCAGTTACTCGAGTAAGGAGACCCAGTACTTC
TRBV9	TRBD2	TRBJ2-3	.	CASSVRPGGSDTQYF	TGTGCCAGCAGCGTCCGTCCGGGAGGGTCAGATACGCAGTATTTT
TRBV4-1	TRBD1	TRBJ2-7	.	CASSQAPGQGGTRRTYEQYF	TGCGCCAGCAGCCAAGCACCGGGACAGGGGGGGACTAGACGAACCTACGAGCAGTACTTC
TRBV21-1	.	TRBJ2-6	.	CASSKRDRGPSGANVLTF	TGTGCCAGCAGCAAAAGAGACAGGGGCCCCTCTGGGGCCAACGTCCTGACTTTC
TRBV9	TRBD2	TRBJ2-3	.	CASSPRMDGGGTDTQYF	TGTGCCAGCAGCCCTCGGATGGACGGCGGGGGGACAGATACGCAGTATTTT
TRBV11-2	.	TRBJ2-7	.	CASSPGLPGPLEQYF	TGTGCCAGCAGCCCCGGACTACCGGGCCCACTCGAGCAGTACTTC
TRBV6-5	TRBD1	TRBJ1-5	.	CASRRTGRNQPQHF	TGTGCCAGCAGGCGGACAGGGCGCAATCAGCCCCAGCATTTT
TRBV5-6	TRBD2	TRBJ2-3	.	CASSLGTSGGPRGDTQYF	TGTGCCAGCAGCCTGGGGACTAGCGGGGGCCCGAGGGGAGATACGCAGTATTTT
TRBV7-3	.	TRBJ2-1	.	CASSLMQGSSYNEQFF	TGTGCCAGCAGCTTAATGCAGGGAAGCTCCTACAATGAGCAGTTCTTC
TRBV7-2	.	TRBJ2-3	few	CASSLVGRRTDTQYF	TGTGCCAGCAGCTTAGTGGGCCGGCGCACAGATACGCAGTATTTT
TRBV4-3	TRBD1	TRBJ1-2	.	CASSRPTGANYGYTF	TGCGCCAGCAGCCGGCCAACAGGGGCGAACTATGGCTACACCTTC
TRBV28	.	TRBJ1-2	.	CASRYGGGGSYGYTF	TGTGCCAGCAGATATGGGGGAGGGGGATCCTATGGCTACACCTTC
TRBV5-4	TRBD1	TRBJ2-1	.	CASSLPGQGYNEQFF	TGTGCCAGCAGCCTTCCGGGACAGGGCTACAATGAGCAGTTCTTC